This paragraph covers one T cell receptor (beta chain) sequence. Its matching antigen is unknown. This entry comes from a study of cytomegalovirus exposure and HLA in healthy donors. General study findings and limits: Reports showed the classifier diagnosing cytomegalovirus status with high specificity and sensitivity. Some segments of the V type, notably TRBV6-2 and TRBV6-3, were excluded as indistinguishable. After further analysis at a later stage, 16,951 TCR beta sequences were associated with HLA alleles at 0.05 false discovery rate.

13 Jbeta primers and 60 Vbeta primers were used for the PCR. TCRdb's table, derived via immunoSEQ multiplex PCR, lists solely in-frame clones and lacks some. Here the sample table reports around 30,000 clones. CDR1 LNHDA and CDR2 SQIVND come from the germline V gene (reference sequence). Trimming took 7 bases from V and 3 from J, leaving 10 bases between them. This CDR3 is built from 13 residues. V and J are TRBV19 and TRBJ1-5, with D perhaps matching TRBD1 (6 bases). Sequencing used PBMCs. The TCR was taken from a man aged 25-40 years in good health and CMV-seronegative. This CDR3 is CASTTGYNQPQHF. CDR3 coding DNA: TGTGCCAGTACTACAGGGTACAATCAGCCCCAGCATTTT.